The next 21 T cell receptor beta chains were all read from a single sample in a study of CD8 T cells in ankylosing spondylitis. From the 5' RACE reads, TCRdb called clonotypes with MiXCR, one entry per CDR3 protein. The sample lists around 230,000 distinct CDR3 sequences, 8.6% seen once, with approximately 6.3% in the top ten. Input material: blood, either unsorted or a sorted T cell fraction (not recorded which). These receptor sequences come from a male donor with ankylosing spondylitis or in good health (not recorded which).

This clonotype was detected ten times or more. The chain recombines TRBV10-3 with TRBJ1-5; D remains ambiguous. The CDR3 covers 14 residues. V was trimmed by 0 bases and J by 4 bases, leaving 7 bases between them. Germline CDR1 ENHRY, CDR2 SYGVKD. The CDR3 DNA reads as TGTGCCATCAGTGAGTCTTGGGGTAATCAGCCCCAGCATTTT. Translation gives CAISESWGNQPQHF.

V and J are TRBV12-3 or TRBV12-4 and TRBJ1-1; D is ambiguous. This CDR3 has 14 residues. V was clipped by 4 bases and J by 1 base, with 10 bases between them. The CDR3 sequence: CASSWKGGNTEAFF. The DNA of the CDR3 is TGTGCCAGCAGTTGGAAGGGAGGGAACACTGAAGCTTTCTTT.

This clonotype showed up many times. This rearrangement joins TRBV6-5 to TRBJ2-7; D remains ambiguous. This CDR3 is built from 15 residues. The germline V and J ends were trimmed by 2 bases and 0 bases, with 11 bases remaining between them. Germline V gene data show CDR1 as MNHEY and CDR2 as SVGAGI. The CDR3 DNA reads as TGTGCCAGCAGTTACCTCACCGGGCCCTCCTACGAGCAGTACTTC. The encoded protein is CASSYLTGPSYEQYF.

The chain employs TRBV19 and TRBJ2-7; weak D call: TRBD1 (6 bases). Germline loops: CDR1 LNHDA, CDR2 SQIVND (reference sequence). Trimming took off 7 bases at V and 3 bases at J, with 13 bases between the two ends. This CDR3 comprises 13 residues. CDR3 nucleotide sequence: TGTGCCAGTACCAGGGGCCCGGACTACGAGCAGTACTTC. Translating gives CASTRGPDYEQYF.

This clonotype has a handful of counts. The chain has TRBV27 and TRBJ2-2; 9 bases agree with TRBD1. Germline V gives CDR1 MNHEY, CDR2 SMNVEV (reference sequence). This CDR3 has 15 amino acids. V was pared by 6 bases and J by 7 bases, with 9 bases of the junction left unmatched. The CDR3 region is CASSPTTGGGGELFF. CDR3 bases: TGTGCCAGCAGCCCGACGACAGGGGGAGGCGGGGAGCTGTTTTTT.

This clonotype was detected ten times or more. The gene calls are TRBV7-2 and TRBJ1-5; D is ambiguous. V lost 2 bases, J lost 0 bases, and 8 bases lay in between. The germline V gene has CDR1 SGHTA and CDR2 FQGNSA. The CDR3 sequence is 15 residues long. The CDR3 protein is CASSLRGDSNQPQHF. Written as DNA, the CDR3 is TGTGCCAGCAGCTTACGCGGGGATAGCAATCAGCCCCAGCATTTT.

This clonotype appeared many times. The chain joins TRBV7-2 to TRBJ2-3; 8 bases are a match to TRBD1. The V segment lost 2 bases and the J segment 5 bases; nucleotides outside the gene matches: 9. Germline V gene data show CDR1 as SGHTA and CDR2 as FQGNSA. This CDR3 is built from 16 residues. The CDR3 here is CASSLQGAGDRDTQYF. CDR3 nucleotide sequence: TGTGCCAGCAGCTTACAGGGGGCAGGGGATAGAGATACGCAGTATTTT.

This clonotype was detected ten times or more. The chain uses TRBV30 and TRBJ2-1; D is undetermined. The ends were cut back, 4 bases at V and 9 bases at J, with 13 bases in the middle. Germline V CDR1 and CDR2: GTSNPN, SVGIG (reference sequence). The CDR3 is 12 residues long. The CDR3 here is CAWKTSYFEQFF. CDR3 DNA sequence: TGTGCCTGGAAGACTTCCTACTTTGAGCAGTTCTTC.

This clonotype was seen many times. J is TRBJ1-6 and V is TRBV7-2; unclear D gene. Germline CDR1 SGHTA, CDR2 FQGNSA. Trimming took off 6 bases at V and 5 bases at J, with 8 bases between the two ends. This CDR3 is 13 amino acids long. CDR3 in amino acids: CASSTGNNSPLHF. CDR3 bases: TGTGCCAGCAGTACGGGCAATAATTCACCCCTCCACTTT. The whole variable domain, remainder taken from reference TRBV7-2 and TRBJ1-6, is GAGVSQSPSNKVTEKGKDVELRCDPISGHTALYWYRQSLGQGLEFLIYFQGNSAPDKSGLPSDRFSAERTGGSVSTLTIQRTQQEDSAVYLCASSTGNNSPLHFGNGTRLTVT.

At least ten counts were recorded for this clonotype. The rearrangement uses TRBV7-2 and TRBJ2-7; D is undetermined. Trimming removed 2 bases from V and 1 base from J, with 6 bases in between. CDR1 SGHTA and CDR2 FQGNSA come from the germline V gene. This CDR3 region has 13 residues. CDR3 in amino acids: CASSLLESYEQYF. CDR3 DNA: TGTGCCAGCAGCTTATTAGAATCCTACGAGCAGTACTTC.

The chain is built from TRBV11-2 and TRBJ2-6; TRBD2 matches at 11 bases. Germline assignment: CDR1 SGHAT and CDR2 FQNNGV. J gave up 0 bases and V 5 bases, and 9 bases lay outside the gene matches. This CDR3 is 19 amino acids long. In nucleotides, the CDR3 is TGTGCCAGCAGCAAGAGGGGGACTAGCGGTTACTCTGGGGCCAACGTCCTGACTTTC. Its protein product is CASSKRGTSGYSGANVLTF.

This clonotype was counted between two and nine times. The chain uses TRBV27 and TRBJ2-7, with D perhaps matching TRBD2 (5 bases). There are 16 residues in the CDR3. The germline V and J ends were trimmed by 3 bases and 0 bases, with 15 bases remaining between them. Germline CDR1 MNHEY, CDR2 SMNVEV (reference sequence). The CDR3 reads CASSFAGLRGSYEQYF. CDR3 nucleotide sequence: TGTGCCAGCAGTTTCGCGGGTTTACGGGGCTCCTACGAGCAGTACTTC.

This chain links TRBV5-6 with TRBJ2-7; TRBD2 is a possible D gene (6 bases). The length of the CDR3 is 13 residues. Trimming pared 7 bases from V and 3 bases from J, leaving 14 bases between. CDR1 and CDR2 (germline): SGHDT, YYEEEE. CDR3 residues: CASGPGDGYEQYF. DNA for the CDR3: TGTGCCAGCGGCCCGGGGGACGGCTACGAGCAGTACTTC.

This clonotype was counted a single time. The J gene is TRBJ1-3, the V gene TRBV11-2, with a possible D match to TRBD1 (5 bases). The CDR3 runs to 14 residues. Trimming took 4 bases from V and 8 from J, leaving 15 bases between them. CDR1 and CDR2 from the germline V gene are SGHAT and FQNNGV. The DNA of the CDR3 is TGTGCCAGCAGCTCCCGTCCCATGGGGGACACCATATATTTT. It is translated as CASSSRPMGDTIYF.

Many counts were recorded for this clonotype. The chain links TRBV20-1 to TRBJ1-1; the D gene is possibly TRBD1 (5 bases). Deletions cut 4 bases from V and 5 bases from J, with 14 bases between. The CDR3 sequence is 13 residues long. Germline CDR1 and CDR2: DFQATT and SNEGSKA (reference sequence). This CDR3 is CSAKAGVWTEAFF. CDR3 sequence (DNA): TGCAGTGCTAAGGCGGGGGTGTGGACTGAAGCTTTCTTT.

This clonotype was seen only a few times. The chain employs TRBV2 and TRBJ2-7, with D perhaps TRBD2 (5 bases). The CDR3 is 14 amino acids. The V end was cut by 5 bases, the J end by 5 bases, with 16 bases between. Germline V gene sequence: CDR1 SNHLY, CDR2 FYNNEI. The CDR3 nucleotides read TGTGCCAGCAGTCTTATGGATAAGCGGAACGAGCAGTACTTC. This codes for CASSLMDKRNEQYF.

This clonotype occurred many times. This chain connects TRBV6-5 to TRBJ2-3, with a weak D call TRBD2 (6 bases). Trimming took 2 bases from V and 0 from J, leaving 15 bases between them. Germline assignment: CDR1 MNHEY and CDR2 SVGAGI. The CDR3 is made up of 17 amino acids. The chain's CDR3 is CASSYGGTVPSTDTQYF. The CDR3 DNA is TGTGCCAGCAGTTACGGCGGGACCGTGCCTAGCACAGATACGCAGTATTTT.

This clonotype was observed at least ten times. The V and J genes are TRBV20-1 and TRBJ2-1, with a weak D call TRBD1 (5 bases). The V gene lost 2 bases and the J gene lost 4 bases, with 9 bases spanning the gap. The CDR3 extends over 13 amino acids. CDR1 is DFQATT and CDR2 is SNEGSKA in the germline V gene (reference sequence). The CDR3 is CSARLPGYNEQFF. The CDR3 DNA is TGCAGTGCTAGACTTCCAGGGTACAATGAGCAGTTCTTC.

This sequence joins TRBV7-2 and TRBJ2-1; D is undetermined. Per the germline V gene, CDR1 is SGHTA and CDR2 is FQGNSA. Between the trimmed V and J ends, which lost 3 bases and 6 bases, there was a span of 15 bases. The CDR3 totals 15 residues. The CDR3 nucleotides are TGTGCCAGCAGCTTGTCCGCCTCAAGAGGCAATGAGCAGTTCTTC. It yields the protein CASSLSASRGNEQFF.

This clonotype was recorded many times. The J gene is TRBJ2-5, the V gene TRBV10-3; 13 positions match TRBD2. Looked up from germline, CDR1 is ENHRY and CDR2 is SYGVKD. V was pared by 10 bases and J by 5 bases, with 10 bases of the junction left unmatched. This CDR3 has 15 residues. The CDR3: CATTSGGAPSETQYF. DNA of the CDR3: TGTGCCACCACTAGCGGGGGGGCCCCTTCCGAGACCCAGTACTTC.

The chain carries TRBV7-9 and TRBJ2-7, with D uncertain. Germline V CDR1 and CDR2: SEHNR, FQNEAQ (reference sequence). V shed 2 bases and J shed 1 base, with 9 bases lying between them. The CDR3 is made up of 14 amino acids. The CDR3 protein is CASSLLAGSYEQYF. The DNA of the CDR3 is TGTGCCAGCAGCTTACTGGCCGGGTCCTACGAGCAGTACTTC.